This is a list of T cell receptor beta chains from one sample in a study of T cell repertoires in cytomegalovirus infection. MiXCR, run by TCRdb on the reads, gives a single entry per CDR3 protein. The sample shows fewer than 400,000 distinct CDR3 sequences, around 18% of them seen only once. Sequences were obtained from PBMCs. The origin of the receptors is a human donor in good health (CMV status not recorded). Some clones in this sample may be carry-over from other donors' samples. CDR3s include the opening cysteine and the closing phenylalanine or tryptophan. The D gene is left open where the match is weak. Where a row states a size, it is once, few, many or the class of an expanded clone; other rows omit it.

>TRBD1|16|many|TRBJ2-1|TRBV6-1
TGTGCCAGCAGTGACAACCAGGGGGCCCCCTACAATGAGCAGTTCTTC
CASSDNQGAPYNEQFF
>NA|16|few|TRBJ1-2|TRBV5-1
TGCGCCAGCAGCTTGGAATTGTCCAGGGTGGGTTATGGCTACACCTTC
CASSLELSRVGYGYTF
>NA|16|NA|TRBJ2-7|TRBV2
TGTGCCAGCAGTGATCGCTTTTGGGCAGTCCCCTACGAGCAGTACTTC
CASSDRFWAVPYEQYF
>TRBD2|14|NA|TRBJ2-1|TRBV20-1
TGCAGTGCTAGGTCTCTAGCGGGAAGCGATGAGCAGTTCTTC
CSARSLAGSDEQFF
>TRBD2|14|many|TRBJ2-7|TRBV7-2
TGTGCCAGCAGCTTTGGACTAGCGAAGCGCGAGCAGTACTTC
CASSFGLAKREQYF
>TRBD2|16|few|TRBJ2-2|TRBV6-1
TGTGCCAGCAGTTACCGGGCGGGAGTGAGTACCGGGGAGCTGTTTTTT
CASSYRAGVSTGELFF
>NA|14|many|TRBJ1-1|TRBV7-9
TGTGCCAGCAGCTTAGAACCAGCATTCACTGAAGCTTTCTTT
CASSLEPAFTEAFF
>NA|15|NA|TRBJ2-5|TRBV12-3/TRBV12-4
TGTGCCAGCAGTCATAGATTCTCCAACCAAGAGACCCAGTACTTC
CASSHRFSNQETQYF
>TRBD1|16|NA|TRBJ2-7|TRBV28
TGTGCCAGCAGGCATGCCGTAGAGACAGGGACCTACGAGCAGTACTTC
CASRHAVETGTYEQYF
>NA|14|many|TRBJ2-7|TRBV6-2/TRBV6-3
TGTGCCAGCAGGGATAGCGGCAGTGGCTACGAGCAGTACTTC
CASRDSGSGYEQYF
>TRBD1|16|NA|TRBJ2-3|TRBV12-3/TRBV12-4
TGTGCCAGCAGCCTTAGGCGGACAGGGTGGACAGATACGCAGTATTTT
CASSLRRTGWTDTQYF
>NA|16|few|TRBJ2-1|TRBV10-3
TGTGCCATCAGTGAGTCGACTCGAGGGGGAGAGGGTGAGCAGTTCTTC
CAISESTRGGEGEQFF
>NA|14|few|TRBJ2-5|TRBV6-6
TGTGCCAGCACGGGACACACCGGTTTGGAGACCCAGTACTTC
CASTGHTGLETQYF
>NA|13|few|TRBJ2-3|TRBV20-1
TGCAGTGCCCCTATGGACCGCTCGGATACGCAGTATTTT
CSAPMDRSDTQYF
>NA|13|many|TRBJ2-2|TRBV7-2
TGTGCCAGCAGCTTAGGTTCAACCGGGGAGCTGTTTTTT
CASSLGSTGELFF
>TRBD1|14|few|TRBJ1-4|TRBV10-3
TGTGCCATCAGTGAAGACAGGGTCGATGAAAAACTGTTTTTT
CAISEDRVDEKLFF